This paragraph reports one T cell receptor beta chain. Its antigen is unknown. RNA transcripts yielded amplified TCR beta CDR3 regions. RT-PCR with HTBI primers came first, then second-round multiplex PCR. TCRdb reprocessed the multiplex PCR reads via MiXCR and lists one record per CDR3 protein. This sample has roughly 500,000 distinct CDR3 sequences; around an eighth occur once, and the top ten carry roughly 10%. The record originates from a study of Graves' ophthalmopathy and Graves' hyperthyroidism. General observations from the study: Ophthalmopathy cases were distinguished from stable hyperthyroidism by a 13-signature model, reaching around 88% sensitivity and 70% to 84% specificity. In blood, most expanded thyroid clonotypes above 0.001 frequency were also detected.

A duration under 3 months, NOSPECS ≥4, CAS ≥3 and moderate-to-severe activity characterized the donors with ophthalmopathy. The germline gives CDR1 LNHDA, CDR2 SQIVND (reference sequence). The CDR3 spans 16 residues. Trimming stripped 4 bases from V and 5 bases from J, with 17 bases between. This receptor was obtained from a woman between 25 and 40 years old with Graves' ophthalmopathy. Sequencing input: blood. This sequence joins TRBV19 and TRBJ2-2; D may be TRBD1 or TRBD2 (5 bases each). CDR3 region: CASSSTGTFFTGELFF. In DNA form, the CDR3 reads TGTGCCAGTAGTAGCACCGGGACCTTTTTTACCGGGGAGCTGTTTTTT.